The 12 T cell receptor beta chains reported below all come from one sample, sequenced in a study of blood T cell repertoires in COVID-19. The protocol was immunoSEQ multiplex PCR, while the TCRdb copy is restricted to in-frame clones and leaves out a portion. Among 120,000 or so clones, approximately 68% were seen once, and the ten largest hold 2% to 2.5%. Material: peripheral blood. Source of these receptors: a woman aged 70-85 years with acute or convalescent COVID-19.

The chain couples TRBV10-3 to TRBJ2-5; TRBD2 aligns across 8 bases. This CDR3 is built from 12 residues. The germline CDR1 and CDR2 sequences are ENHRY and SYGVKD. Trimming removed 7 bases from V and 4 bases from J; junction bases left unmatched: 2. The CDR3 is CAINGGGETQYF. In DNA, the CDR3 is TGTGCCATCAACGGGGGGGGAGAGACCCAGTACTTC.

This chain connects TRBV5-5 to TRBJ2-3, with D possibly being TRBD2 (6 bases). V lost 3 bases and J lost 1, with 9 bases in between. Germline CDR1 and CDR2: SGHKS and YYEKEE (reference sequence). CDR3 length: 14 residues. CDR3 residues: CASSWEDRTDTQYF. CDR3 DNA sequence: TGTGCCAGCAGCTGGGAGGACCGCACAGATACGCAGTATTTT.

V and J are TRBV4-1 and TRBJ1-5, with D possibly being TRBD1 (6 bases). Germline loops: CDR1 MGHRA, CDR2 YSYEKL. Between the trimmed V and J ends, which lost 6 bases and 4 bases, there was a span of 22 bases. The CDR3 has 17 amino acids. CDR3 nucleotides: TGCGCCAGCAGTCCGGAACTCAGGGGTGGGATTAATCAGCCCCAGCATTTT. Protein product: CASSPELRGGINQPQHF.

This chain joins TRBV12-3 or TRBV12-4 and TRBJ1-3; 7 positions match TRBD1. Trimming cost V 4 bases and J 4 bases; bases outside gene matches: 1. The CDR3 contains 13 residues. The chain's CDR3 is CASSSGQGNTIYF. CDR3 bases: TGTGCCAGCAGTTCGGGACAGGGAAACACCATATATTTT.

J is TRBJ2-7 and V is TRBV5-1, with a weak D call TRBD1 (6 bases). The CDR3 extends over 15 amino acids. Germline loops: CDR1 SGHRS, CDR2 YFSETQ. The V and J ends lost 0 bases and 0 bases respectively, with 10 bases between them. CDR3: CASSLEVGGSYEQYF. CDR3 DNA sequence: TGCGCCAGCAGCTTGGAGGTAGGGGGCTCCTACGAGCAGTACTTC.

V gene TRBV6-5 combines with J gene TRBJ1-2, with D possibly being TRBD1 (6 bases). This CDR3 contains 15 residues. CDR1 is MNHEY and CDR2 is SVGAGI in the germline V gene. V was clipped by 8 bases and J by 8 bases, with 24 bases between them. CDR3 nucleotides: TGTGCCAGCCGGTTGGGGGCAGGGGCTCTGGCCGGCTACACCTTC. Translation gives CASRLGAGALAGYTF.

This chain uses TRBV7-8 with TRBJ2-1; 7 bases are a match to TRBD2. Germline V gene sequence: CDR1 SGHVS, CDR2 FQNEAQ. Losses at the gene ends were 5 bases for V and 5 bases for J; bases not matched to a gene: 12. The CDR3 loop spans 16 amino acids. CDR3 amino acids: CASSPIPGLTNNEQFF. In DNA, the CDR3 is TGTGCCAGCAGCCCGATTCCGGGACTAACAAACAATGAGCAGTTCTTC.

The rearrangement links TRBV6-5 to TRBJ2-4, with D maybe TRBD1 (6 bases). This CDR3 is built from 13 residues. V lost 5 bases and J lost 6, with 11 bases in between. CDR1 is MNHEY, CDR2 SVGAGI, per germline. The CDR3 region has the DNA TGTGCCAGCAGTACAGACAGGATAAACATTCAGTACTTC. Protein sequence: CASSTDRINIQYF.

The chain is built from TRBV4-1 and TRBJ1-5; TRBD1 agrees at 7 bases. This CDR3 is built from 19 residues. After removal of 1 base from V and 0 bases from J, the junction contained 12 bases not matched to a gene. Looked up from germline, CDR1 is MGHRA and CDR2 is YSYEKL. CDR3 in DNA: TGCGCCAGCAGCCAAGTCCCGACAGGGTCAGCGCGTAGCAATCAGCCCCAGCATTTT. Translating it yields CASSQVPTGSARSNQPQHF.

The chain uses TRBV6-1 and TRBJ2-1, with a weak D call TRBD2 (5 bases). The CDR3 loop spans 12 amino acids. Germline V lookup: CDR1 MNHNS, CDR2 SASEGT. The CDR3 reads CPTGGTTNEQFF. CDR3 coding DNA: TGTCCCACCGGAGGTACAACCAATGAGCAGTTCTTC.

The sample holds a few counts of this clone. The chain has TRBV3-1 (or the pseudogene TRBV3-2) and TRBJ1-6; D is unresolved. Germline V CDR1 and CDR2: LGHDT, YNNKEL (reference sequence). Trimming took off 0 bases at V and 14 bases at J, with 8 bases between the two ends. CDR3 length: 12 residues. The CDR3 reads CASSQDAGALHF. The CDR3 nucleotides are TGTGCCAGCAGCCAAGATGCGGGAGCCCTCCACTTT.

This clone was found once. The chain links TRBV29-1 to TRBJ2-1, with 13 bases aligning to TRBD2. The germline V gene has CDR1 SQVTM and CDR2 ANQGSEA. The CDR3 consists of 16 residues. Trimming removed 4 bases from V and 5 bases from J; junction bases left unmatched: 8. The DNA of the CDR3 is TGCAGCGTTGGCTCATTGGGACTAGCGGGAAACAATGAGCAGTTCTTC. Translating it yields CSVGSLGLAGNNEQFF.